Below, one T cell receptor beta chain is given with its context. This clonotype showed up just once. Its target antigen remains unknown. No qualities accompany the bases; no much larger clone lies one base away. Weak support is all one read offers. These data are taken from a study of T cell repertoires in cytomegalovirus infection (dated by TCRdb to the late 2010s). In terms of the full investigation: Peptide stimulations targeted recently identified HLA-C-restricted CMV epitopes, whose presentation resists viral immunomodulation, together with well-studied HLA-B-restricted epitopes. Donor HLA type was relevant to the analysis, because carriage of CMV infection together with the matching HLA type was indicated by public TCR beta signatures. What the authors observed across the whole study: Carriers of CMV infection plus the relevant HLA type were discriminated by the cumulative frequency of public TCR beta family members in the study cohort and in an independent roughly 350-donor cohort. The ex vivo response was dominated by HLA-C-restricted CMV-specific TCR beta clonotypes, which also provided the single most frequent clonotype in two of eight donors.

In the paper's terms, the treatment or condition label means: in vitro stimulation with specific CMV peptide epitopes to enrich CMV-specific T cells. Including the terminal cysteine and phenylalanine, the CDR3 comprises 14 residues. The sequence is cut down to CDR3 DNA, 42 bases in frame from base 1. Reading the germline V gene gives CDR1 KGHSH and CDR2 LQKENI. V is shortened by 0 bases, J by 5 bases, and the region joining them spans 8 bases. Sequencing used an Illumina HiSeq 1500. In TCRdb, the public reads were trimmed at Q25 with fastp and aligned with MiXCR, with productive beta chains retained. Each CDR3 protein gets just one entry, which takes the most common genes and DNA from the rows behind it. The sample table shows under 850,000 distinct CDR3 sequences, and roughly 36% are seen once. 15% to 20% of the sample is in the top ten clones.

The material was cultured PBMCs, obtained from culture after CMV antigen stimulation. This TCR came from a human donor in good health (CMV status not recorded). Some clones in this sample may be carry-over from other donors' samples. The sequence links TRBV18 to TRBJ2-1, with no confidently assigned D gene. The CDR3 protein sequence reads: CASSPPSVHNEQFF. The DNA sequence is given as TGTGCCAGCTCACCACCGTCGGTCCACAATGAGCAGTTCTTC.